These T cell receptor beta chains were read from a single sample in a study of PD-1 blockade in mismatch repair-deficient tumors. The assay was immunoSEQ multiplex PCR, and TCRdb's table has in-frame clones only and misses some. Of 50,000 to 75,000 clones listed, approximately 88% are singletons. The source material was peripheral blood, sampled 52 weeks after starting pembrolizumab. The receptor set was obtained from an adult with mismatch repair-deficient cancer. The CDR3 runs from the conserved cysteine through the conserved F or W. The D gene is left open where the match is weak. Clone size is shown for a subset of rows, as once, few, many or a class of expanded clone.

v_call	clone_size	d_call	j_call	cdr3_nt	cdr3_aa
TRBV11-2	.	TRBD1	TRBJ2-2	TGTGCCAGCAGCCCCGGGACAGGGGGCACCGGGGAGCTGTTTTTT	CASSPGTGGTGELFF
TRBV4-1	few	.	TRBJ2-7	TGCGCCAGCAGGAAAGGGGGGCCGGAGGGAGAGCAGTACTTC	CASRKGGPEGEQYF
TRBV4-1	.	TRBD2	TRBJ2-5	TGCGCCAGCAGCCGGACTAGCGGGAGTTCGGAGACCCAGTACTTC	CASSRTSGSSETQYF
TRBV11-2	.	.	TRBJ2-5	TGTGCCAGCAGCTTAGGGGACCGGGAGACCCAGTACTTC	CASSLGDRETQYF
TRBV2	.	TRBD2	TRBJ2-3	TGTGCCAGCAGTGAATCAGCGGGACTTGGAGATACGCAGTATTTT	CASSESAGLGDTQYF
TRBV19	.	TRBD2	TRBJ2-7	TGTGCCAGTAGTAAAACTAGCGGGAGATACGAGCAGTACTTC	CASSKTSGRYEQYF
TRBV6-6	.	.	TRBJ2-7	TGTGCCAGCAGTTACGGGGTAATCTACGAGCAGTACTTC	CASSYGVIYEQYF
TRBV27	.	.	TRBJ2-5	TGTGCCAGCAGTTTATCATGGACGCGCTCGCAAGAGACCCAGTACTTC	CASSLSWTRSQETQYF
TRBV4-2	.	.	TRBJ2-1	TGTGCCAGCAGCCCATTGGGGCTGGACGGATACAATGAGCAGTTCTTC	CASSPLGLDGYNEQFF
TRBV28	.	.	TRBJ2-7	TGTGCCAGCAGCACAATAGGGCAGGCCGACTACGAGCAGTACTTC	CASSTIGQADYEQYF
TRBV5-6	.	.	TRBJ2-2	TGTGCCAGCAGCTTGGGGATACCGAACACCGGGGAGCTGTTTTTT	CASSLGIPNTGELFF
TRBV19	.	.	TRBJ1-2	TGTGCCAGTAGTGCCAGAGGTTCTAACTATGGCTACACCTTC	CASSARGSNYGYTF
TRBV6-6	.	.	TRBJ1-1	TGTGCCAGCAGTATTACAGGGAACACTGAAGCTTTCTTT	CASSITGNTEAFF
TRBV27	.	TRBD1	TRBJ2-1	TGTGCCAGCAGTCCCGGGACAGGGGCCTACAATGAGCAGTTCTTC	CASSPGTGAYNEQFF
TRBV5-1	once	.	TRBJ2-5	TGCGCCAGCAGCTTGAGCCAGCTCCAAGAGACCCAGTACTTC	CASSLSQLQETQYF
TRBV5-1	.	.	TRBJ1-2	TGCGCCAGCAGCCGTCTCGACGGTCCTAACTATGGCTACACCTTC	CASSRLDGPNYGYTF
TRBV4-1	.	.	TRBJ1-1	TGCGCCAGCAGCCAACGGTGGATGATGAACACTGAAGCTTTCTTT	CASSQRWMMNTEAFF
TRBV21-1	.	.	TRBJ2-2	TGTGCCAGCAGCATTACCAGGGTAAAGAACACCGGGGAGCTGTTTTTT	CASSITRVKNTGELFF
TRBV7-6	.	.	TRBJ1-1	TGTGCCAGCAGCTCCACCCCTCAGGGGCTGGCTGAAGCTTTCTTT	CASSSTPQGLAEAFF
TRBV21-1	.	.	TRBJ1-5	TGTGCCAGCAGCAAAGAGGGTCGCTATAGCAATCAGCCCCAGCATTTT	CASSKEGRYSNQPQHF
TRBV7-9	.	TRBD1	TRBJ2-7	TGTGCCAGCAGGAGTGGACAGGACGGCTCCTACGAGCAGTACTTC	CASRSGQDGSYEQYF
TRBV27	.	.	TRBJ1-5	TGTGCCAGCAGTTTGGGTTCCAATCAGCCCCAGCATTTT	CASSLGSNQPQHF
TRBV5-5	.	.	TRBJ2-7	TGTGCCAGCAGCATCTCAGGGTCCTACGAGCAGTACTTC	CASSISGSYEQYF
TRBV12-5	.	.	TRBJ2-1	TGTGCTAGTGGTTTGGTTGGGGGGAACCCCTACAATGAGCAGTTCTTC	CASGLVGGNPYNEQFF
TRBV5-1	.	.	TRBJ1-1	TGCGCCAGCAGCTTGGGTCTCGGAGGGAGCACTGAAGCTTTCTTT	CASSLGLGGSTEAFF
TRBV13	.	TRBD2	TRBJ2-5	TGTGCCAGCAGCCCAGCCGGGACTAGGAAAGAGACCCAGTACTTC	CASSPAGTRKETQYF
TRBV19	few	.	TRBJ2-1	TGTGCCAGTAGTGGGTCCGGACAGCAGTTCTTC	CASSGSGQQFF
TRBV6-5	.	TRBD1	TRBJ2-1	TGTGCCAGCAGTTTTGACAGGGACCTCAATGAGCAGTTCTTC	CASSFDRDLNEQFF
TRBV28	.	TRBD2	TRBJ2-3	TGTGCCAGCAGTCACCGACCGGGACTAGCGGGAGTGAGAGCAGATACGCAGTATTTT	CASSHRPGLAGVRADTQYF
TRBV19	.	TRBD2	TRBJ2-3	TGTGCCAGTAGTAGGGACTGGACTAGCGGAGGGTTAGATACGCAGTATTTT	CASSRDWTSGGLDTQYF
TRBV5-1	.	TRBD2	TRBJ2-5	TGCGCCAGCAGCCCAAACCTAGCGGGAGGGCCGGTAGAGACCCAGTACTTC	CASSPNLAGGPVETQYF
TRBV9	few	.	TRBJ1-2	TGTGCCAGCAGCGTTAGCCAAACGCTTCACTATGGCTACACCTTC	CASSVSQTLHYGYTF
TRBV7-9	few	.	TRBJ1-1	TGTGCCAGCAGCTTAGGCGGGGACCAAGCTTTCTTT	CASSLGGDQAFF
TRBV11-2	once	.	TRBJ2-6	TGTGCCAGCAGCTTAGGGGTCTCTGGGGCCAACGTCCTGACTTTC	CASSLGVSGANVLTF
TRBV5-6	.	TRBD1	TRBJ2-3	TGTGCCAGCAGCTCGACAGGGACAGATACGCAGTATTTT	CASSSTGTDTQYF
TRBV7-9	.	.	TRBJ1-2	TGTGCCAGCAGCGGACACGCCGTAGGAGGGTCGGGGGGCTACACCTTC	CASSGHAVGGSGGYTF
TRBV7-2	.	.	TRBJ2-7	TGTGCCAGCAGCTTACGGGGGACAGCCTACGAGCAGTACTTC	CASSLRGTAYEQYF
TRBV6-6	.	.	TRBJ2-5	TGTGCCAGCAGTTACTATGCATCCCCCCAAGAGACCCAGTACTTC	CASSYYASPQETQYF
TRBV21-1	.	.	TRBJ2-7	TGTGCCAGCAGCAAAGCGGCGGGGTACCGCGAGCAGTACTTC	CASSKAAGYREQYF
TRBV27	.	TRBD1	TRBJ1-3	TGTGCCAGCAGTCCAGGACAGGGTGCGGAAAACACCATATATTTT	CASSPGQGAENTIYF
TRBV11-3	.	.	TRBJ2-7	TGTGCCAGCAGCTTAATTTCGGTGAGCTCCTACGAGCAGTACTTC	CASSLISVSSYEQYF
TRBV6-1	few	TRBD2	TRBJ2-1	TGTGCCATCCCCCTCGTGACTAGCGCCTACAATGAGCAGTTCTTC	CAIPLVTSAYNEQFF
TRBV7-9	.	TRBD2	TRBJ2-7	TGTGCCAGCAGCGCAAGGACTAGCCCCTACGAGCAGTACTTC	CASSARTSPYEQYF
TRBV19	.	.	TRBJ2-2	TGTGCCAGTAGTATAGATGGCCCCAGGAGGGGCACCGGGGAGCTGTTTTTT	CASSIDGPRRGTGELFF
TRBV15	.	.	TRBJ2-1	TGTGCCACCAGCAGGGCACCCCCAAGCCGGGATGAGCAGTTCTTC	CATSRAPPSRDEQFF
TRBV27	.	.	TRBJ2-5	TGTGCCAGCAGTTTATGGGGACAAGAGACCCAGTACTTC	CASSLWGQETQYF
TRBV19	.	.	TRBJ1-3	TGTGCCAGTAGTATCGGCAGGGGAACTGGAAACACCATATATTTT	CASSIGRGTGNTIYF
TRBV10-1	.	TRBD2	TRBJ2-3	TGCGCCAGCAGTCCCGGGAGGTGGGGAGATACGCAGTATTTT	CASSPGRWGDTQYF